This TCR beta chain was retrieved from a study of blood T cell repertoires in COVID-19. V gave up 4 bases and J gave up 4 bases; unmatched junction bases: 6. The germline CDR1 and CDR2 sequences are MNHEY and SVGAGI. The CDR3 is made up of 15 amino acids. Each recovered donor of Cohort 3 presented with two negative PCRs, clearance, or symptom resolution. The protocol was immunoSEQ multiplex PCR, while the TCRdb copy is restricted to in-frame clones and leaves out a portion. The repertoire holds 350,000 to 400,000 clones, 75% to 90% seen once, with 0.9% to 1.1% in the top ten. The sample comprised PBMCs or T cells enriched from blood (not recorded which). The clonotype originates from a man aged 18 to 29 who had recovered from COVID-19. This chain uses TRBV6-5 with TRBJ2-1, with TRBD1 identical over 8 bases. The CDR3 spells CASSSWGTGYNEQFF. As DNA, the CDR3 is TGTGCCAGCAGTTCATGGGGGACAGGATACAATGAGCAGTTCTTC.